The clone carrying this TCR beta chain was observed many times. Its specificity is not known. These data are taken from a study of response to subunit inactivated influenza vaccine. Study-wide findings and caveats: It was suggested by the authors that few new T cells are recruited by each seasonal influenza vaccination.

V was cut by 3 bases and J by 4 bases, with 7 bases left in between. This CDR3 spans 12 amino acids. MiXCR, run by TCRdb on the RT-PCR reads, gives a single entry per CDR3 protein. The table includes 600,000 to 700,000 distinct CDR3 sequences, 14% detected once. The sequence was obtained from a man aged 45 to 65 who received an inactivated influenza vaccine. The input for sequencing was PBMCs from blood, taken 14 to 15 days before vaccination. The J gene is TRBJ2-7, the V gene TRBV12-3 or TRBV12-4; no firm D call. The CDR3 is CASSFEQYEQYF. Written as DNA, the CDR3 is TGTGCCAGCAGTTTCGAGCAGTACGAGCAGTACTTC.